The T cell receptor beta chain described here comes from a study of CD4 and CD8 cells across lung adenocarcinoma regions. The germline V gene encodes CDR1 MNHEY and CDR2 SVGAGI. The CDR3 covers 15 residues. In TCRdb, the PCR reads were re-called with MiXCR into one record per CDR3 protein. The table includes fewer than 4,000 distinct CDR3 sequences, approximately 46% detected once. The specimen was CD8+ T cells from the center of a lung tumor. The sequence came from a male donor with lung adenocarcinoma. The CD4 and CD8 labels of this study may be unreliable. The chain carries TRBV6-5 and TRBJ2-1; tentatively, D is TRBD2 (6 bases). Matching the DNA end better, TRBJ2-7 makes the J call doubtful. The CDR3 protein is CASSYRLTSSYEQYF. CDR3 nucleotides: TGTGCCAGCAGTTACAGATTGACTAGCTCCTACGAGCAGTACTTC.